Following are 14 T cell receptor beta chains from one sample sequenced in a study of cytomegalovirus exposure and HLA in healthy donors. The method was immunoSEQ multiplex PCR; TCRdb's version includes in-frame clones alone and lacks a portion of them. The top ten clones hold around 2% of a sample with more than 50,000 clones, just under 95% of them seen once. The sequenced sample was PBMCs. The receptor set was obtained from a man younger than 35 in good health and CMV-seronegative.

This clone is a singleton in its sample. CDR3 amino acids: CASSLRGTVSGNTIYF. The CDR3 DNA follows: TGTGCCAGCAGTTTAAGGGGGACAGTTTCTGGAAACACCATATATTTT. J is TRBJ1-3 and V is TRBV28; 7 positions match TRBD1. Germline values: CDR1 MDHEN, CDR2 SYDVKM. This CDR3 contains 16 residues. Unmatched junction bases numbered 5, after V lost 2 bases and J lost 1 base.

V and J are TRBV29-1 and TRBJ1-1; D is uncertain. Germline loops: CDR1 SQVTM, CDR2 ANQGSEA. The V end lost 1 base, the J end lost 1 base, and 10 bases lay between the germline ends. This CDR3 contains 14 residues. CDR3 amino acids: CSVEATQANTEAFF. The CDR3 DNA is TGCAGCGTTGAAGCGACGCAGGCGAACACTGAAGCTTTCTTT.

This chain joins TRBV19 and TRBJ1-1; a possible D gene is TRBD1 (5 bases). The CDR3 covers 13 residues. Trimming shortened V by 5 bases and J by 5 bases, and 12 bases separated the two germline ends. CDR1 and CDR2 from the germline V gene are LNHDA and SQIVND (reference sequence). CDR3 in DNA: TGTGCCAGTAGTTTCGTGGAGGGGACTGAAGCTTTCTTT. It codes for CASSFVEGTEAFF.

The rearrangement joins TRBV28 to TRBJ1-2; 9 bases align to TRBD1. The CDR3 extends over 15 amino acids. J gave up 5 bases and V 2 bases, and 6 bases lay outside the gene matches. The germline V gene has CDR1 MDHEN and CDR2 SYDVKM. As DNA, the CDR3 is TGTGCCAGCAGTTTAGGAACAGGGGGCGCGTATGGCTACACCTTC. This translates into CASSLGTGGAYGYTF.

The rearrangement links TRBV5-1 to TRBJ2-7, with TRBD1 matching 9 bases. There are 14 residues in the CDR3. Germline V gene lookup returns CDR1 SGHRS and CDR2 YFSETQ. With V trimmed by 2 bases and J by 2 bases, 2 bases remained unmatched. The CDR3 DNA follows: TGCGCCAGCAGCTTTGGGGACAGGGCCTACGAGCAGTACTTC. It specifies CASSFGDRAYEQYF.

The chain combines TRBV5-8 with TRBJ2-7, with 11 positions matching TRBD2. CDR1 SGHTS and CDR2 YDEGEE come from the germline V gene. J gave up 7 bases and V 4 bases, and 13 bases lay outside the gene matches. This CDR3 has 16 amino acids. In DNA, the CDR3 is TGTGCCAGCAGCCCCCCCCAACTAGCGGGGGTTTATGAGCAGTACTTC. It yields the protein CASSPPQLAGVYEQYF. Together with reference TRBV5-8 and TRBJ2-7, the CDR3 gives the full variable domain: EAGVTQSPTHLIKTRGQQATLRCSPISGHTSVYWYQQALGLGLQFLLWYDEGEERNRGNFPPRFSGRQFPNYSSELNVNALELEDSALYLCASSPPQLAGVYEQYFGPGTRLTVT.

The V gene is TRBV6-6, the J gene TRBJ2-7; 9 nucleotides align to TRBD2. From germline, CDR1 is MNHNY and CDR2 SVGAGI (reference sequence). The CDR3 consists of 14 residues. The J segment lost 2 bases and the V segment lost 3 bases, leaving 2 bases of the junction unmatched. CDR3 amino acids: CASSYLAGTYEQYF. CDR3 nucleotides: TGTGCCAGCAGTTATCTAGCGGGAACCTACGAGCAGTACTTC.

V is TRBV6-1 and J is TRBJ2-3; 10 positions agree with TRBD1. The germline V gene encodes CDR1 MNHNS and CDR2 SASEGT. V was pared by 4 bases and J by 1 base, with 2 bases of the junction left unmatched. This CDR3 contains 15 residues. In DNA, the CDR3 is TGTGCCAGCAGTGTTGACAGGGGGCGCACAGATACGCAGTATTTT. Translated: CASSVDRGRTDTQYF.

The gene calls are TRBV30 and TRBJ1-1, with 7 bases that match TRBD1. Per germline, CDR1 GTSNPN and CDR2 SVGIG (reference sequence). The CDR3 contains 16 residues. The trim removed 2 bases at V and 1 base at J, leaving 10 bases unmatched. CDR3 region: CAWSSSRGQRNTEAFF. In nucleotides, the CDR3 is TGTGCCTGGAGTTCTAGTAGGGGACAGAGGAACACTGAAGCTTTCTTT.

The chain has TRBV15 and TRBJ2-3; maybe TRBD2 (6 bases). The V and J ends lost 4 bases and 5 bases respectively, with 13 bases between them. The CDR3 loop spans 14 amino acids. The germline V gene has CDR1 LNHNV and CDR2 YYDKDF (reference sequence). The CDR3 spells CATSTGLSQDTQYF. The CDR3 DNA reads TGTGCCACCAGCACAGGACTATCTCAAGATACGCAGTATTTT.

V and J are TRBV19 and TRBJ2-2; no clear D. V was cut by 2 bases and J by 4 bases, with 14 bases left in between. The CDR3 contains 16 residues. CDR1 LNHDA and CDR2 SQIVND come from the germline V gene (reference sequence). This CDR3 reads CASSIMPQLVTGELFF. CDR3 sequence (DNA): TGTGCCAGTAGTATAATGCCCCAATTAGTCACCGGGGAGCTGTTTTTT.

This clone occurred a few times. The gene calls are TRBV6-5 and TRBJ1-5, with 8 bases aligning to TRBD1. J lost 4 bases, V lost 5 bases, and 7 bases had no gene match. In germline, CDR1 is MNHEY, CDR2 SVGAGI. The CDR3 sequence is 15 residues long. The CDR3 loop is CASSPVGQGNQPQHF. CDR3 sequence (DNA): TGTGCCAGCAGTCCCGTCGGACAGGGAAATCAGCCCCAGCATTTT.

This chain links TRBV5-5 with TRBJ2-1, with D hard to call. The length of the CDR3 is 13 residues. Trimming removed 0 bases from V and 10 bases from J, with 11 bases in between. The germline V gene encodes CDR1 SGHKS and CDR2 YYEKEE (reference sequence). The CDR3 region has the DNA TGTGCCAGCAGCTTGGTTGTCGAGCTCGAGCAGTTCTTC. Translating it yields CASSLVVELEQFF.

V usage is TRBV7-2 and J usage is TRBJ2-2, with a possible D match to TRBD1 (5 bases). The CDR3 contains 14 residues. V was clipped by 5 bases and J by 1 base, with 8 bases between them. CDR1 is SGHTA and CDR2 is FQGNSA in the germline V gene. The CDR3 loop is CASSVTGNTGELFF. The CDR3 DNA follows: TGTGCCAGCAGCGTAACAGGGAACACCGGGGAGCTGTTTTTT.